This section outlines one TCR beta chain sequence together with its context. This entry comes from a study of blood T cell repertoires in COVID-19. Study-wide context: Sites across the United States, Italy and Spain contributed samples from acute and convalescent COVID-19. T cells, B-cell-depleted T cells, or PBMCs supplied cDNA or gDNA.

V lost 5 bases, J lost 8 bases, and 10 bases stayed unmatched. CDR1 and CDR2 (germline): SGHTA, FQGNSA. The CDR3 spans 14 residues. Original processing notes: It was from reference gene primer amplification that nucleated cell counts were estimated. Measured with immunoSEQ multiplex PCR; TCRdb has only the in-frame clones, and not every one. The DNA was the basis for D and trimming; V, J and clone size are from that table. The sample lists about 43,000 clones, 82% occurring once. The receptor comes from a woman aged 55-70 years with acute or convalescent COVID-19. The sequencing input was peripheral blood. The chain joins TRBV7-2 to TRBJ1-2, with TRBD1 matching over 8 bases. CDR3 amino acids: CASSNYRGEEGYTF. DNA for the CDR3: TGTGCCAGCAGCAATTACAGGGGGGAGGAGGGCTACACCTTC.